A selection of T cell receptor beta chains follows, all from one sample in a study of cytomegalovirus exposure and HLA in healthy donors. Sequencing used immunoSEQ multiplex PCR; TCRdb keeps in-frame clones, though not all of them. Of some 160,000 clones listed, about 75% were seen once; the top ten hold roughly 4.7%. Sequences were obtained from PBMCs. Receptor source: a man aged 60 to 69 in good health and CMV-seronegative. The conserved cysteine and the conserved F or W are not part of the CDR3 here. The D gene is left open where the match is weak. Size values are once, few and many counts, or a class for expanded clones, and some rows have none.

D gene: .; V gene: TRBV13; clone size: .; CDR3 protein: ASSLGATYEQY
D gene: .; V gene: TRBV29-1; clone size: .; CDR3 protein: SVESGNTEAF
D gene: TRBD1; V gene: TRBV9; clone size: .; CDR3 protein: ASSVGPVTGGGMNTEAF
D gene: .; V gene: TRBV2; clone size: .; CDR3 protein: AGRPGNTEAF
D gene: TRBD2; V gene: TRBV2; clone size: .; CDR3 protein: ASGGRGTGANVLT
D gene: TRBD1; V gene: TRBV28; clone size: .; CDR3 protein: ASRRRQGPVEQY
D gene: .; V gene: TRBV9; clone size: .; CDR3 protein: ASSETGFGNTIY
D gene: TRBD1; V gene: TRBV27; clone size: .; CDR3 protein: ASSPYRGLGANVLT
D gene: .; V gene: TRBV5-4; clone size: .; CDR3 protein: ASSLVGSSYEQY
D gene: TRBD2; V gene: TRBV10-2; clone size: few; CDR3 protein: ASSNEGLAGAGF
D gene: TRBD1; V gene: TRBV18; clone size: few; CDR3 protein: ASSPGTGRNTEAF